The clone carrying this T cell receptor (beta chain) has more than one count but fewer than ten. Its specificity is not known. The record originates from a study of beta chain features in type 1 diabetes. Sequenced material consisted of expressed TCRB transcripts (all of the isolated RNA was reverse transcribed). The repertoire was sequenced with immunoSEQ multiplex PCR; TCRdb's copy has only in-frame clones and lacks some. Of about 300,000 clones detected, 13% appear once; the ten largest clones hold approximately 0.016%. Study conclusions and caveats: There was a moderate but significant shortening of TCRB CDR3s in all four CD4+ subsets of Type 1 diabetes patients.

Unmatched junction bases numbered 3, after V lost 2 bases and J lost 1 base. Germline loops: CDR1 LGHNT, CDR2 FRNRAP. The CDR3 is 15 amino acids. The gene calls are TRBV12-5 and TRBJ1-1, with 8 nucleotides matching TRBD1. The specimen sequenced was naive CD4+ T cells from blood. The receptor's source is a woman aged 18-30 years with type 1 diabetes. The CDR3 coding sequence is TGTGCTAGTGGTTTGTATGGACAGGGGAACACTGAAGCTTTCTTT. It yields the protein CASGLYGQGNTEAFF.